This T cell receptor beta chain was obtained from a study of cytomegalovirus exposure and HLA in healthy donors. Overall study context: Roughly 85 million unique TCRs from HLA-typed donors were held in an early release of data.

On this clone: Antigen specificity is unknown.

V lost 3 bases, J lost 1 base, and 10 bases lay in between. CDR1 and CDR2 from the germline V gene are MDHEN and SYDVKM. This CDR3 comprises 15 residues. Primers included in the PCR were 60 Vbeta and 13 Jbeta primers. Profiled with immunoSEQ multiplex PCR; TCRdb holds only in-frame clones, not every one. This sample has around 150,000 clones, with 55% to 80% found just once. Study observations and caveats: For presence/absence analyses, sequencing depth was assumed to be roughly uniform across donors. There were reportedly fewer N-insertions in an Asian-associated ancestry cluster than the approximately 670-donor mean, in a later analysis. Highly shared sequence variants in one cluster were likely a sequencing artifact.

The material sequenced was PBMCs. The chain joins TRBV28 to TRBJ1-5; D is unclear. The TCR sequence derives from a woman aged 55-75 years in good health and CMV-seropositive. The CDR3 DNA reads TGTGCCAGCAGTTTTACGGGTCGGAGCAATCAGCCCCAGCATTTT. Encoded protein: CASSFTGRSNQPQHF. Looking up the rest from reference TRBV28 and TRBJ1-5 gives the full variable domain: DVKVTQSSRYLVKRTGEKVFLECVQDMDHENMFWYRQDPGLGLRLIYFSYDVKMKEKGDIPEGYSVSREKKERFSLILESASTNQTSMYLCASSFTGRSNQPQHFGDGTRLSIL.